This record looks at one T cell receptor (beta chain) sequence and its context. It has no known antigen specificity. There are no base qualities to consult, and no much larger clone falls within one base. The data derive from a study of Ad26.COV2.S vaccination and SARS-CoV-2 variants (dated by TCRdb to the early 2020s). About the full investigation: Vaccine-arm donors were drawn from COV1001, a multicentre, randomized, double-blind, placebo-controlled phase I-IIa trial of Ad26.COV2.S in healthy adults. Trial participants were randomized into five groups of five: low-dose or high-dose Ad26.COV2.S given once or twice, or placebo on both occasions. Investigators did not know the trial group allocation while performing experiments and assessing outcomes. The TCR-sequenced set comprised approximately 32 samples: approximately 19 Ad26.COV2.S vaccine recipients, 5 placebo recipients and 8 SARS-CoV-2 convalescent individuals. Ad26.COV2.S was administered intramuscularly at 5 x 10^10 or 1 x 10^11 viral particles, either as a single shot or as two shots given 56 days apart. Sequencing of the TCRbeta repertoire served to evaluate the specificity and breadth of SARS-CoV-2-reactive T cell receptors following Ad26.COV2.S vaccination. General conclusions and limits of the study: The authors noted that the TCR breadth and depth analyses may have underestimated total T cell responses. The study lacked the statistical power to compare responses across vaccine doses or regimens. After vaccination, substantial breadth of spike-specific CD8+ and CD4+ T cell responses was reported. Ad26.COV2.S recipients had higher spike-specific TCR breadth than placebo recipients (P = 0.0014). Vaccine and placebo recipients had comparable non-spike TCR breadth, which fits with the vaccine containing only spike.

What this sample's treatment or condition label stands for: around 19 received Ad26.COV2.S at low or high dose, single or two shots; 5 received placebo; per-sample allocation not given. Repertoires of vaccine and placebo recipients were sequenced from samples collected on day 63 after the first injection. In Cohort 1b, more than 20 adults aged 18-55 years were enrolled at a single site in Boston, USA, between 29 July and 7 August 2020. Ad26.COV2.S was a replication-incompetent adenovirus type 26 vector expressing a prefusion-stabilized SARS-CoV-2 spike protein from the original Wuhan strain. CDR1 and CDR2, per the germline V gene, are SGHNT and YENEEA. From its cysteine to its phenylalanine, the CDR3 spans 15 amino acids. Here the CDR3 DNA is all that survives: 45 bases in frame from base 1. Compared with germline, V lacks 5 bases and J lacks 9 bases; bases without a gene match: 9. The immunoSEQ Assay was used to sequence TCRbeta CDR3 regions. After extraction, genomic DNA underwent amplification by bias-controlled multiplex PCR, followed by high-throughput sequencing. The paper's processing steps were these. Collapsing and filtering of sequences were performed to quantify the absolute abundance of each unique TCRbeta CDR3 region. T cell fraction was estimated by normalization of TCRbeta template counts to usable DNA, with usable DNA being measured through amplification of reference genes present in all nucleated cells. Repertoire TCRs were annotated as SARS-CoV-2-specific when V gene, CDR3 amino acid sequence and J gene were exactly matched to a known reactive TCR set. The reference SARS-CoV-2 TCR set came from MIRA and was filtered for enrichment in COVID-19-positive ImmuneCODE repertoires, removing public or cross-reactive TCRs. Using the MIRA antigens, annotated TCRs were further analysed by specific ORF or by position within an ORF. Breadth was defined as annotated unique rearrangements over total unique productive rearrangements; depth was the summed frequency of those rearrangements. Two-sided Wilcoxon rank-sum tests were applied when comparing TCR breadth between groups. Entries here come from immuneACCESS through TCRdb and include only in-frame sequences with V and J called. Some clones fail to appear in such tables; in the studies checked, an unresolved V gene covers under half of the shortfall, and the cause of the remainder is unknown. V, J and clone size were drawn from that table, and D and trimming were deduced from the DNA. This sample gives hundreds of thousands of clones in total; nearly 90% of them show up just once. The ten largest clonotypes hold 2.5% of the sample.

This specimen consisted of peripheral blood, obtained in a trial of Ad26.COV2.S vaccine versus placebo. The source of this sequence is a person between 18 and 60 years old who received the Ad26.COV2.S COVID-19 vaccine or a placebo. The chain employs TRBV11-3 and TRBJ2-1; 11 bases in the junction line up with TRBD2. In nucleotides, the sequence is TGTGCCAGCAGCCCCTTAGCGGGAGGGGTGGGTGAGCAGTTCTTC. Its amino acids are CASSPLAGGVGEQFF.